The next 31 T cell receptor beta chains were all read from a single sample in a study of beta chain features in type 1 diabetes. The whole isolated RNA underwent reverse transcription, so sequencing captured expressed TCRB transcripts. The protocol was immunoSEQ multiplex PCR, while the TCRdb copy is restricted to in-frame clones and leaves out a portion. Among about 350,000 clones, around a fifth were seen once, and the ten largest hold approximately 0.043%. Sequencing was performed on naive CD4+ T cells from blood. All receptors derive from a woman between 18 and 29 years old in good health.

This clone was seen more than once but under ten times. The chain joins TRBV15 to TRBJ2-1; perhaps TRBD2 as D (6 bases). Germline V gives CDR1 LNHNV, CDR2 YYDKDF (reference sequence). There are 16 residues in the CDR3. V lost 0 bases, J lost 7 bases, and 16 bases lay in between. The CDR3 nucleotides are TGTGCCACCAGCAGAGATCTCCACCTAGGGAGGAATGAGCAGTTCTTC. Translation gives CATSRDLHLGRNEQFF.

The chain carries TRBV29-1 and TRBJ2-5; D is unresolved. Trimming shortened V by 8 bases and J by 4 bases, and 14 bases separated the two germline ends. This CDR3 contains 12 residues. Germline lookup yields CDR1 SQVTM and CDR2 ANQGSEA. The CDR3 DNA sequence: TGCAGCCTTCGAAACCCCGGAGAGACCCAGTACTTC. This translates into CSLRNPGETQYF.

This chain links TRBV30 with TRBJ1-4; unclear D gene. The CDR3 runs to 13 residues. Germline V gene data show CDR1 as GTSNPN and CDR2 as SVGIG (reference sequence). Trimming pared 3 bases from V and 3 bases from J, leaving 8 bases between. Here the CDR3 reads CAWSAGANEKLFF. The DNA for the CDR3 is TGTGCCTGGAGCGCGGGTGCTAATGAAAAACTGTTTTTT.

This clone showed up just a few times. The rearrangement joins TRBV30 to TRBJ2-7; weak D call: TRBD2 (6 bases). Per the germline V gene, CDR1 is GTSNPN and CDR2 is SVGIG (reference sequence). This CDR3 contains 14 residues. V dropped 1 base and J dropped 6 bases, with 16 bases sitting between them. The CDR3 DNA follows: TGTGCCTGGAGTGAAGGACCCGGGGGATCCGAGCAGTACTTC. This sequence encodes CAWSEGPGGSEQYF.

V usage is TRBV5-7 and J usage is TRBJ2-5; no clear D gene. TRBV5-7 is reported as an ORF; its role is uncertain. V was cut by 1 base and J by 3 bases, with 4 bases left in between. The CDR3 spans 12 residues. The CDR3 loop is CASSLREETQYF. CDR3 in DNA: TGTGCCAGCAGCTTGCGGGAAGAGACCCAGTACTTC.

This clone was recorded a few times. V usage is TRBV29-1 and J usage is TRBJ1-5; TRBD1 aligns across 7 bases. This CDR3 has 13 residues. With V trimmed by 4 bases and J by 1 base, 1 base remained unmatched. Germline lookup yields CDR1 SQVTM and CDR2 ANQGSEA. This CDR3 is CSVATGSNQPQHF. CDR3 nucleotides: TGCAGCGTTGCGACAGGGAGCAATCAGCCCCAGCATTTT.

This clone has just a few counts. This chain connects TRBV19 to TRBJ1-1; tentatively, D is TRBD1 (5 bases). CDR1 is LNHDA and CDR2 is SQIVND in the germline V gene (reference sequence). V was trimmed by 3 bases and J by 1 base, leaving 9 bases between them. CDR3 length equals 14 residues. CDR3 region: CASSIGHPNTEAFF. In DNA, the CDR3 is TGTGCCAGTAGTATTGGACACCCGAACACTGAAGCTTTCTTT.

There are a few counts of this clone. The chain uses TRBV30 and TRBJ2-2; D is possibly TRBD1 (5 bases). Germline CDR1 and CDR2: GTSNPN and SVGIG (reference sequence). The V and J ends lost 5 bases and 5 bases respectively, with 12 bases between them. The CDR3 contains 13 residues. CDR3 DNA sequence: TGTGCCTGGGGACCCTCAGGGACCGGGGAGCTGTTTTTT. Protein sequence: CAWGPSGTGELFF.

This clone came up a few times. The chain links TRBV19 to TRBJ2-1; D is unclear. CDR1 is LNHDA, CDR2 SQIVND, per germline (reference sequence). The V end was cut by 2 bases, the J end by 7 bases, with 15 bases between. The CDR3 is 15 amino acids. Written as DNA, the CDR3 is TGTGCCAGTAGTATAACCCCTAGGTCCAGAAATGAGCAGTTCTTC. This encodes CASSITPRSRNEQFF. The full variable domain, rest sourced from reference TRBV19 and TRBJ2-1, is DGGITQSPKYLFRKEGQNVTLSCEQNLNHDAMYWYRQDPGQGLRLIYYSQIVNDFQKGDIAEGYSVSREKKESFPLTVTSAQKNPTAFYLCASSITPRSRNEQFFGPGTRLTVL.

This clone was seen a few times. The rearrangement uses TRBV9 and TRBJ2-2; TRBD2 might be the D (6 bases). V was pared by 4 bases and J by 5 bases, with 15 bases between. This CDR3 comprises 15 residues. CDR1 and CDR2 from the germline V gene are SGDLS and YYNGEE. CDR3 DNA sequence: TGTGCCAGCAGCCCAAGGAGGGTTACTACCGGGGAGCTGTTTTTT. Protein: CASSPRRVTTGELFF.

This clone was seen more than once but under ten times. As DNA, the CDR3 is TGTGCCAGCAGCTTGGAGGCGGGAGAGACCCAGTACTTC. The encoded protein is CASSLEAGETQYF. The chain employs TRBV5-6 and TRBJ2-5; D may be TRBD2 (5 bases). CDR3 length: 13 amino acids. V lost 0 bases and J 4 bases, leaving 7 bases between the germline ends. From germline, CDR1 is SGHDT and CDR2 YYEEEE.

The chain recombines TRBV5-1 with TRBJ2-3, with TRBD1 matching over 9 bases. Germline V gene lookup returns CDR1 SGHRS and CDR2 YFSETQ. The CDR3 length is 13 residues. Trimming cost V 7 bases and J 2 bases; bases outside gene matches: 2. In DNA form, the CDR3 reads TGCGCCAGCGGACAGGGGCCCACAGATACGCAGTATTTT. Its protein is CASGQGPTDTQYF.

The CDR3 DNA reads TGTGCCAGCAGCTTCCTCCGGGACAGGGTCTCCTACGAGCAGTACTTC. Its protein product is CASSFLRDRVSYEQYF. The V gene is TRBV7-3, the J gene TRBJ2-7; the match to TRBD1 covers 9 bases. This CDR3 comprises 16 residues. Germline CDR1 is SGHTA and CDR2 is FQGTGA. After removal of 3 bases from V and 0 bases from J, the junction contained 6 bases not matched to a gene.

This clone was seen more than once but under ten times. The V call is TRBV30, the J call TRBJ2-1; perhaps TRBD2 as D (6 bases). Germline CDR1 and CDR2: GTSNPN and SVGIG (reference sequence). Trimming removed 4 bases at V and 4 bases at J, with 11 bases between. The CDR3 totals 13 residues. In DNA form, the CDR3 reads TGTGCCTGGAAGGGACTCCGATACAATGAGCAGTTCTTC. This encodes CAWKGLRYNEQFF. The complete variable domain, with remaining parts taken from reference TRBV30 and TRBJ2-1, reads SQTIHQWPATLVQPVGSPLSLECTVEGTSNPNLYWYRQAAGRGLQLLFYSVGIGQISSEVPQNLSASRPQDRQFILSSKKLLLSDSGFYLCAWKGLRYNEQFFGPGTRLTVL.

This clone occurred a few times. V and J are TRBV6-6 and TRBJ2-1; a weak D match, TRBD2 (5 bases). This CDR3 comprises 14 residues. Germline lookup yields CDR1 MNHNY and CDR2 SVGAGI (reference sequence). Trimming left V 2 bases short and J 6 bases short, with 11 bases between. CDR3 in DNA: TGTGCCAGCAGTTACAGTACTAGTATCAATGAGCAGTTCTTC. It translates to CASSYSTSINEQFF.

This clone was detected a few times. V usage is TRBV30 and J usage is TRBJ1-5; 9 positions agree with TRBD1. Trimming cost V 8 bases and J 1 base; bases outside gene matches: 12. Germline-derived CDR1 and CDR2 are GTSNPN and SVGIG (reference sequence). The CDR3 consists of 16 residues. The CDR3 bases are TGTGCCCGGGACAGGGTAGGGGATAAGAGCAATCAGCCCCAGCATTTT. Translated, it gives CARDRVGDKSNQPQHF.

CDR3 in amino acids: CASSHSGLAGTYEQYF. The CDR3 DNA reads as TGTGCCAGCAGCCATTCGGGCCTAGCGGGAACCTACGAGCAGTACTTC. This rearrangement joins TRBV14 to TRBJ2-7, with 9 bases aligning to TRBD2. Germline lookup yields CDR1 SGHDN and CDR2 FVKESK. The V segment lost 3 bases and the J segment 2 bases; nucleotides outside the gene matches: 8. This CDR3 has 16 residues.

This clone was detected only a few times. V is TRBV30 and J is TRBJ2-7; 10 nucleotides match TRBD2. CDR1 GTSNPN and CDR2 SVGIG come from the germline V gene (reference sequence). CDR3 size: 12 residues. Germline trimming cut 4 bases from V and 5 bases from J; bases unmatched to any gene: 2. The CDR3 loop reads CAWTSGSHEQYF. CDR3 bases: TGTGCCTGGACTAGCGGGAGCCACGAGCAGTACTTC. The variable domain in full, completed from reference TRBV30 and TRBJ2-7, reads SQTIHQWPATLVQPVGSPLSLECTVEGTSNPNLYWYRQAAGRGLQLLFYSVGIGQISSEVPQNLSASRPQDRQFILSSKKLLLSDSGFYLCAWTSGSHEQYFGPGTRLTVT.

The chain joins TRBV7-2 to TRBJ2-5; a possible D gene is TRBD2 (7 bases). The ends were cut back, 3 bases at V and 2 bases at J, with 16 bases in the middle. This CDR3 has 16 amino acids. Germline V gene lookup returns CDR1 SGHTA and CDR2 FQGNSA. As DNA, the CDR3 is TGTGCCAGCAGCTTCGGACAGCCGGGACTACAAGAGACCCAGTACTTC. This translates into CASSFGQPGLQETQYF.

This CDR3 is CASSSGVNTEAFF. The CDR3, as DNA: TGTGCCAGCAGCTCAGGGGTGAACACTGAAGCTTTCTTT. The chain has TRBV11-1 and TRBJ1-1; a possible D gene is TRBD1 (6 bases). This CDR3 has 13 amino acids. Germline CDR1 and CDR2: SGHAT and FQDESV (reference sequence). Trimming shortened V by 4 bases and J by 0 bases, and 6 bases separated the two germline ends.

This clone was found a few times. The chain uses TRBV12-5 and TRBJ1-6; D is uncertain. There are 18 residues in the CDR3. Germline V lookup: CDR1 LGHNT, CDR2 FRNRAP. V lost 1 base, J lost 9 bases, and 22 bases lay in between. CDR3 nucleotides: TGTGCTAGTGGTTTGGGTACGCTGACTCCCGGGGATGGTTCACCCCTCCACTTT. Its protein is CASGLGTLTPGDGSPLHF.

V and J are TRBV10-3 and TRBJ1-5; D is possibly TRBD1 (6 bases). CDR1 and CDR2 (germline): ENHRY, SYGVKD. This CDR3 is built from 15 residues. V was trimmed by 3 bases and J by 2 bases, leaving 11 bases between them. The CDR3 here is CAISERQEGNQPQHF. The CDR3 DNA follows: TGTGCCATCAGTGAACGACAGGAGGGCAATCAGCCCCAGCATTTT.

There are a few counts of this clone. The gene calls are TRBV19 and TRBJ1-2; perhaps TRBD1 as D (6 bases). Trimming pared 3 bases from V and 3 bases from J, leaving 11 bases between. In germline, CDR1 is LNHDA, CDR2 SQIVND (reference sequence). This CDR3 is built from 14 residues. CDR3 sequence reads: CASSIQDSYYGYTF. The DNA for the CDR3 is TGTGCCAGTAGTATCCAGGACAGCTACTATGGCTACACCTTC.

The genes are TRBV30 and TRBJ1-1; 7 bases are a match to TRBD1. The CDR3 sequence is 14 residues long. Germline V gives CDR1 GTSNPN, CDR2 SVGIG (reference sequence). Unmatched junction bases numbered 5, after V lost 0 bases and J lost 4 bases. CDR3 sequence: CAWSVEGAGTEAFF. CDR3 DNA: TGTGCCTGGAGTGTGGAGGGGGCAGGCACTGAAGCTTTCTTT.

Only a few counts were recorded for this clone. The rearrangement joins TRBV6-1 to TRBJ2-3; the D gene is possibly TRBD2 (6 bases). V lost 1 base and J lost 5, with 13 bases in between. CDR1 and CDR2 (germline): MNHNS, SASEGT. CDR3 size: 15 residues. The CDR3 DNA sequence: TGTGCCAGCAGTGAAGGAGTAGCGGTAAGAGATACGCAGTATTTT. This encodes CASSEGVAVRDTQYF.

This clone was observed a handful of times. This sequence joins TRBV5-6 and TRBJ1-5; 9 bases align to TRBD1. Trimming at V came to 4 bases and at J to 6 bases, leaving 5 bases not matched to a gene. The germline V gene encodes CDR1 SGHDT and CDR2 YYEEEE. The CDR3 covers 14 residues. The CDR3 sequence is CASSTGQGSQPQHF. In DNA form, the CDR3 reads TGTGCCAGCAGCACAGGACAGGGGAGTCAGCCCCAGCATTTT.

This clone was observed a handful of times. The CDR3 reads CASSPQWAGYEQYF. In DNA, the CDR3 is TGTGCCAGCAGCCCCCAATGGGCGGGCTACGAGCAGTACTTC. This sequence joins TRBV6-1 and TRBJ2-7, with D perhaps matching TRBD2 (5 bases). Trimming took 6 bases from V and 3 from J, leaving 15 bases between them. CDR1 and CDR2 (germline): MNHNS, SASEGT. CDR3 length equals 14 residues.

The V gene is TRBV6-5, the J gene TRBJ1-5, with D unresolved. Germline CDR1 and CDR2: MNHEY and SVGAGI. The germline V and J ends were trimmed by 4 bases and 4 bases, with 8 bases remaining between them. The length of the CDR3 is 13 residues. CDR3 coding DNA: TGTGCCAGCAGTTCTTACTTTAATCAGCCCCAGCATTTT. It translates to CASSSYFNQPQHF.

The V call is TRBV7-2, the J call TRBJ1-2, with D tentatively TRBD1 (5 bases). The germline V and J ends were trimmed by 2 bases and 3 bases, with 16 bases remaining between them. Looked up from germline, CDR1 is SGHTA and CDR2 is FQGNSA. The CDR3 length is 16 residues. The CDR3 region is CASSLTLIGGDYGYTF. The CDR3 DNA follows: TGTGCCAGCAGCTTAACCCTCATTGGGGGGGACTATGGCTACACCTTC.

V is TRBV4-1 and J is TRBJ1-2, with 8 bases matching TRBD1. Unmatched junction bases numbered 4, after V lost 0 bases and J lost 4 bases. The CDR3 runs to 15 residues. The V gene's germline CDR1 is MGHRA and CDR2 YSYEKL. The CDR3 DNA reads as TGCGCCAGCAGCCAAGATGGGGACAGGAGCTATGGCTACACCTTC. Translated: CASSQDGDRSYGYTF.

This clone has more than one count but fewer than ten. The V call is TRBV11-1, the J call TRBJ2-7; 7 positions match TRBD1. The germline gives CDR1 SGHAT, CDR2 FQDESV (reference sequence). Trimming removed 1 base from V and 5 bases from J; junction bases left unmatched: 2. This CDR3 has 13 residues. CDR3 amino acids: CASSLDRGHEQYF. CDR3 nucleotides: TGTGCCAGCAGCTTAGACAGGGGCCACGAGCAGTACTTC.